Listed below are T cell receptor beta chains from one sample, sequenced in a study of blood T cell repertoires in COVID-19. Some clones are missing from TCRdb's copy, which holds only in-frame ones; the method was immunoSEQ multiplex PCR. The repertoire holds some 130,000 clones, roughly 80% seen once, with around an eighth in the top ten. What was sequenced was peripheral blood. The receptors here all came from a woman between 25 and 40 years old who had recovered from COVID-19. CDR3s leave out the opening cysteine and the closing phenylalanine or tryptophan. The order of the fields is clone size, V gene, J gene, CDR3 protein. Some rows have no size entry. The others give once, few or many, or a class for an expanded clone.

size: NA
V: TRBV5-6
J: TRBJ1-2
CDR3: ASSTRTVFYGYT

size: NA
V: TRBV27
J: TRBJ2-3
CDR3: ASSSTSGWTDTQY

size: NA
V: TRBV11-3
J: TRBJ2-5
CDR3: ASSPGQSQETQY

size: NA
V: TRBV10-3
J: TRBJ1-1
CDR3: AITPTVNTEAF

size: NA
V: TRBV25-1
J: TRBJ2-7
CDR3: ATRAGLVEQY

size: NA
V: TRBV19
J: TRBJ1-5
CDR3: ASSIALPDRGSNQPQH

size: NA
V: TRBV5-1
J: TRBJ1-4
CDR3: ASSSMAGGNEKLF

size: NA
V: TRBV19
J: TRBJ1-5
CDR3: ASSIIGQASNQPQH

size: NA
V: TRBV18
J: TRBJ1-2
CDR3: ASSPGDTDGYT

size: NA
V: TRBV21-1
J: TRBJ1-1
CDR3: ASRRRVGSLMNTEAF

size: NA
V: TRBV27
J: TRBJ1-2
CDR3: ASSTSLLIGADGYT

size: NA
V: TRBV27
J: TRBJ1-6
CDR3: ASRGTVNSPLH

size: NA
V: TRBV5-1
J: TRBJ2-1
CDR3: ASRPELTDPRAEQF

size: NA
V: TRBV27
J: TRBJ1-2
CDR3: ATRQGAGYGYT

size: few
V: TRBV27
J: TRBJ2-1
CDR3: ASSLGGNEQF

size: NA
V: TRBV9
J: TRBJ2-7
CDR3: ASSAGGTSYEQY

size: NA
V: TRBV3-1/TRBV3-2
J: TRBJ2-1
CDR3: ASSQGSAALYNEQF

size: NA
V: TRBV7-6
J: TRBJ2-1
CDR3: ASSLDPSRAEIYNEQF

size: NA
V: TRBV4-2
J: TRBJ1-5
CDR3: ASSQEAGLGNQPQH

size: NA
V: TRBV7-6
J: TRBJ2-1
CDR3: ASSLDEPGTSGGAHYNEQF

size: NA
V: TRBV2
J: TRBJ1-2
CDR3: ASVWNRDRGVEGYT

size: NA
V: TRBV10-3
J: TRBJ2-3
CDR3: AISERAGGSDTQY

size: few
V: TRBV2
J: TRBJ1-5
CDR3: ASSGALDSSNQPQH

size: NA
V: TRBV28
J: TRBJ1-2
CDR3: ASSLTGNYGYT

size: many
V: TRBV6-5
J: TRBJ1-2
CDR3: ASSHRTGGESYT

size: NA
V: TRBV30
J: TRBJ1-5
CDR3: AASATVNQPQH

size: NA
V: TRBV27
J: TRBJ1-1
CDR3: ASSLARGANTEAF

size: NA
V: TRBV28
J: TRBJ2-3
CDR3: ASSGGTTDTQY

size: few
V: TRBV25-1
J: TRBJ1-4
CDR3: ASSLNRGIEKLF

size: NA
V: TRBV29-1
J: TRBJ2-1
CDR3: SGRYNSLYNEQF

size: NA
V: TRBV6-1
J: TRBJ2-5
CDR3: ASSEVRGGETQY

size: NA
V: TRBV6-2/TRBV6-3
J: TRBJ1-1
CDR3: ASSYQGQGTEAF

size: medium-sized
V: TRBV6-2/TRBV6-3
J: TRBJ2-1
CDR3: ASSYSEVDEQF

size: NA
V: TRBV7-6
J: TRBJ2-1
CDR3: ASSGPGTSFYNEQF

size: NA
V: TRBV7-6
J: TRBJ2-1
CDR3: ASSLSGGSYNEQF

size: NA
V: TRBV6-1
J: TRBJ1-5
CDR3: ASSDRASNQPQH

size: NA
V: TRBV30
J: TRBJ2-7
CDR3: AWGQEGISYEQY

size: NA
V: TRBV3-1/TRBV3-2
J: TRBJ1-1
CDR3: ASSHSGTGVTEAF

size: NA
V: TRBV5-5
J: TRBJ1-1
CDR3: ASSSLGGWDTEAF

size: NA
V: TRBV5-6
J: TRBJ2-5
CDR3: ASSLFDSGRSRTQY

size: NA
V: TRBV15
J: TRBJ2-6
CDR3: ATSRDKGTGWTNVLT

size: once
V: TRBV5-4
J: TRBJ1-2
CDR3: ASNPGQGNYGYT